Sequencing of this T cell receptor beta chain was carried out in a study of shared clonotypes between healthy human individuals. Across the whole study: The study used three CD4 naive, three CD4 memory, two CD8 naive and one CD8 memory plate per donor.

Naive CD8 cells, CD45RO-negative and positively selected for CCR7, excluded terminally differentiated effector memory CD45RA+ cells. The study drew all its donors from Caucasian adults living in Nashville, Tennessee. The CDR3 has 21 amino acids. Germline assignment: CDR1 MNHNS and CDR2 SASEGT. Trimming removed 0 bases from V and 2 bases from J, with 28 bases in between. Study-level findings and limits: Estimated clonotype richness was generally higher in naive than memory subsets. Rarefaction showed that sequencing of sorted subsets was incomplete (despite large depth).

Generated by immunoSEQ multiplex PCR, the TCRdb table keeps only in-frame clones and is missing some. The table has 550,000 to 750,000 clones, about 95% seen once. Note on this clone: Its specificity is unknown.

This TCR was recovered from a woman younger than 45 in good health. The rearrangement joins TRBV6-1 to TRBJ2-5; D is possibly TRBD1 or TRBD2 (5 bases each). What was sequenced was naive CD8+ T cells sorted from blood. In DNA, the CDR3 is TGTGCCAGCAGTGAAGCTCCCTTCGTGTTACTAAAGGGGACCGTGCAAGAGACCCAGTACTTC. It yields the protein CASSEAPFVLLKGTVQETQYF.